A selection of T cell receptor beta chains follows, all from one sample in a study of T cell repertoires in ileal Crohn's disease. Here immunoSEQ multiplex PCR was the method, and the copy in TCRdb shows in-frame clones only, minus some. Of about 5,500 clones in the sample, 60% to 80% were seen once. The sequenced sample consisted of ileal tissue. The receptors were gathered from an adult with Crohn's disease. Both conserved end residues are part of each CDR3. A D gene is named only where the DNA matches it firmly. Where a row states a size, it is once, few, many or the class of an expanded clone; other rows omit it.

j_call v_call clone_size d_call cdr3_aa cdr3_nt
TRBJ2-3 TRBV5-1 - - CASSLEVGSGTDTQYF TGCGCCAGCAGCTTGGAGGTGGGGAGCGGGACAGATACGCAGTATTTT
TRBJ2-7 TRBV6-5 - TRBD1 CASSRTGESPYEQYF TGTGCCAGCAGTCGAACAGGGGAATCGCCCTACGAGCAGTACTTC
TRBJ1-5 TRBV5-1 - - CASSLDGIGNQPQHF TGCGCCAGCAGCTTGGACGGGATTGGCAATCAGCCCCAGCATTTT
TRBJ2-5 TRBV5-1 - TRBD2 CASSFGRGGPETQYF TGCGCCAGCAGCTTCGGGCGGGGGGGGCCGGAGACCCAGTACTTC
TRBJ1-2 TRBV28 - - CASSDLGVDYGYTF TGTGCCAGCAGCGACCTAGGGGTGGACTATGGCTACACCTTC
TRBJ1-1 TRBV11-2 - - CASSLRWGETEAFF TGTGCCAGCAGCTTACGCTGGGGTGAAACTGAAGCTTTCTTT
TRBJ2-7 TRBV2 - - CASSEGGGNPTHEQYF TGTGCCAGCAGTGAAGGTGGAGGGAATCCTACCCACGAGCAGTACTTC
TRBJ1-2 TRBV7-3 hyperexpanded - CASSLSGVSGYTF TGTGCCAGCAGCTTAAGCGGGGTATCTGGCTACACCTTC
TRBJ2-6 TRBV5-1 - - CASSRDEANVLTF TGCGCCAGCAGCAGGGATGAGGCCAACGTCCTGACTTTC
TRBJ2-3 TRBV5-1 few - CASSGQSTDTQYF TGCGCCAGCAGCGGACAGTCGACAGATACGCAGTATTTT
TRBJ1-2 TRBV10-3 - - CAISESPGDGYTF TGTGCCATCAGTGAGTCCCCAGGGGATGGCTACACCTTC
TRBJ2-7 TRBV7-7 - TRBD2 CASSLGTSGAAEQYF TGTGCCAGCAGCTTAGGGACTAGCGGGGCCGCCGAGCAGTACTTC
TRBJ1-5 TRBV11-2 - - CASSYPYFWGGTSNQPQHF TGTGCCAGCAGTTATCCATACTTCTGGGGGGGAACTAGCAATCAGCCCCAGCATTTT
TRBJ1-1 TRBV7-2 - - CASSPRQTFLMNTEAFF TGTGCCAGCAGCCCTAGACAGACCTTCCTCATGAACACTGAAGCTTTCTTT
TRBJ2-5 TRBV2 - - CASSRYGETQYF TGTGCCAGCAGTCGATACGGAGAGACCCAGTACTTC
TRBJ2-5 TRBV7-2 once TRBD2 CASSHGGTSGVGRETQYF TGTGCCAGCAGCCACGGAGGGACTAGCGGGGTAGGGAGAGAGACCCAGTACTTC
TRBJ2-5 TRBV7-6 - - CASSLDTGRGETQYF TGTGCCAGCAGCTTAGATACAGGGCGGGGAGAGACCCAGTACTTC
TRBJ1-2 TRBV6-1 few - CASSGQVSADYGYTF TGTGCCAGCAGTGGACAGGTTAGCGCGGACTATGGCTACACCTTC
TRBJ1-1 TRBV5-1 - - CASSLGLGETVNTEAFF TGCGCCAGCAGCTTGGGCCTGGGGGAGACAGTGAACACTGAAGCTTTCTTT
TRBJ2-2 TRBV5-4 - - CASSLISAGELFF TGTGCCAGCAGCTTGATTTCGGCCGGGGAGCTGTTTTTT
TRBJ1-1 TRBV13 - TRBD1 CASSLDRGRTEAFF TGTGCCAGCAGCCTTGACAGGGGGCGCACTGAAGCTTTCTTT
TRBJ1-3 TRBV18 - - CASSLEDLANTIYF TGTGCCAGCTCACTTGAGGACCTGGCAAACACTATATATTTT
TRBJ1-2 TRBV5-6 - TRBD1 CASSSGQNYGYTF TGTGCCAGCAGCTCGGGACAGAACTATGGCTACACCTTC
TRBJ1-3 TRBV11-2 - - CASAIFGSVFSGNTIYF TGTGCCAGCGCCATTTTCGGCAGCGTTTTCTCTGGAAACACCATATATTTT
TRBJ1-6 TRBV7-3 - - CASSLTVETPLHF TGTGCCAGCAGCTTAACTGTCGAAACACCCCTCCACTTT
TRBJ1-1 TRBV5-1 - - CASSSRTDNTEAFF TGCGCCAGCAGCTCCAGGACGGACAACACTGAAGCTTTCTTT
TRBJ1-4 TRBV9 - - CASSVAEGRNEKLFF TGTGCCAGCAGCGTAGCGGAGGGTCGTAATGAAAAACTGTTTTTT
TRBJ2-7 TRBV6-5 medium-sized - CASSTDYQRAYEQYF TGTGCCAGCAGTACTGACTACCAGCGGGCCTACGAGCAGTACTTC